This TCR beta chain was identified during a study of Graves' ophthalmopathy and Graves' hyperthyroidism. On the study more broadly: Stable hyperthyroidism was defined by absence of ophthalmopathy within 18 months of follow-up.

This clonotype was picked up many times. Its antigen remains unidentified. Whole-study findings and limits: Blood also contained most of the expanded thyroid clonotypes above 0.001 frequency. The model forecast ophthalmopathy progression, reaching roughly 65% sensitivity and around 72% specificity.

RNA transcripts served as template for amplifying TCR beta CDR3 sequences. Following a first-round RT-PCR that used HTBI primers, a second-round multiplex PCR was carried out. TCRdb processed the multiplex PCR reads anew with MiXCR; each CDR3 protein has one entry. The data contain some 1.1 million distinct CDR3 sequences, about 38% of them singletons. The CDR3 is 16 residues long. Trimming shortened V by 1 base and J by 4 bases, and 16 bases separated the two germline ends. CDR1 and CDR2 (germline): MNHNY, SVGAGI (reference sequence). The rearrangement uses TRBV6-6 and TRBJ1-2; maybe TRBD1 (6 bases). The TCR sequence derives from an adult man with Graves' hyperthyroidism. Sequencing input: peripheral blood or thyroid tissue (not recorded which). The CDR3 spells CASSYWRGGRSYGYTF. CDR3 nucleotides: TGTGCCAGCAGTTACTGGAGGGGGGGCCGTAGCTATGGCTACACCTTC.